This T cell receptor (beta chain) derives from a study of T cell repertoires in cytomegalovirus infection (dated by TCRdb to the late 2010s). Regarding the study in general: Because public TCR beta signatures pointed to carriage of CMV infection together with the matching HLA type, the HLA type of each donor mattered for the analysis. Beyond this particular receptor, the publication reports: The ex vivo response was dominated by HLA-C-restricted CMV-specific TCR beta clonotypes, which also provided the single most frequent clonotype in two of eight donors. In both this cohort and an independent roughly 350-donor cohort, the cumulative frequency of public TCR beta family members distinguished carriers of CMV infection plus the relevant HLA type.

The CDR3 runs 16 amino acids, cysteine and phenylalanine included. Of the read, only the CDR3 DNA is kept; its 48 bases are in frame from base 1. V is cut back by 5 bases and J by 0 bases, with 9 bases in the junction unmatched. As encoded in the germline V gene, CDR1 is MDHEN while CDR2 is SYDVKM. Of note for this clonotype: The clone's antigen remains unknown. No much larger clonotype is one base removed from it; base qualities were not supplied.

Sequencing instrument: Illumina HiSeq 1500. Starting from the raw public reads, TCRdb applied fastp trimming at Q25, assembled clones with MiXCR and retained in-frame beta chains. Each CDR3 protein gets just one entry, which takes the most common genes and DNA from the rows behind it. For this sample there are around 530,000 distinct CDR3 sequences; approximately 15% appear just once. The ten biggest clones cover more than 20% of the sample. The material sequenced was CD8+ T cells from PBMCs. The chain is made from TRBV28 and TRBJ2-7, and TRBD2 matches 8 of the central bases. This receptor was identified in a human donor in good health (CMV status not recorded). Some clones in this sample may be carry-over from other donors' samples. The CDR3 amino acid sequence is: CASSPLTREGSYEQYF. The DNA sequence is TGTGCCAGCAGTCCCCTAACACGGGAGGGCTCCTACGAGCAGTACTTC.